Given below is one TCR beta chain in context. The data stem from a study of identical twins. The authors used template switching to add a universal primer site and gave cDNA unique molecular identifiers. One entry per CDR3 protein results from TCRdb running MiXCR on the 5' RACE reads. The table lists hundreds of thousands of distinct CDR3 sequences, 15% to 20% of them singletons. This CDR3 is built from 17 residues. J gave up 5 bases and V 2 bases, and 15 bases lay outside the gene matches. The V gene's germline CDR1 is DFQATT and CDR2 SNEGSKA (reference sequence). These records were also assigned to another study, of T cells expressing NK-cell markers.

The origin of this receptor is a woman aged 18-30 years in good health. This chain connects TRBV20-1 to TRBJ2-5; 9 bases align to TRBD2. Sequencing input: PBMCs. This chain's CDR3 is CSARFLFRGGRGETQYF. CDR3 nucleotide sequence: TGCAGTGCTAGATTTCTTTTTCGGGGCGGGAGGGGGGAGACCCAGTACTTC.